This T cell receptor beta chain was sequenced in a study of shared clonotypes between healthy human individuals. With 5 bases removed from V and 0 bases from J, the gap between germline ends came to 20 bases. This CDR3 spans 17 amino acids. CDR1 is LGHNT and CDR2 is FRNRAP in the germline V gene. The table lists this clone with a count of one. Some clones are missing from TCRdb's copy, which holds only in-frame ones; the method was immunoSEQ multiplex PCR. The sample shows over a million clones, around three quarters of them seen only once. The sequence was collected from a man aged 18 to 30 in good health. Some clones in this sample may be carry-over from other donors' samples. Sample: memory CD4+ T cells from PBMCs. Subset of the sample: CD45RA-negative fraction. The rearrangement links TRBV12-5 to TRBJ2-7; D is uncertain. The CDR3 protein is CASGPAEVQRTSYEQYF. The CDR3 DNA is TGTGCTAGTGGTCCGGCCGAAGTACAGAGGACCTCCTACGAGCAGTACTTC.